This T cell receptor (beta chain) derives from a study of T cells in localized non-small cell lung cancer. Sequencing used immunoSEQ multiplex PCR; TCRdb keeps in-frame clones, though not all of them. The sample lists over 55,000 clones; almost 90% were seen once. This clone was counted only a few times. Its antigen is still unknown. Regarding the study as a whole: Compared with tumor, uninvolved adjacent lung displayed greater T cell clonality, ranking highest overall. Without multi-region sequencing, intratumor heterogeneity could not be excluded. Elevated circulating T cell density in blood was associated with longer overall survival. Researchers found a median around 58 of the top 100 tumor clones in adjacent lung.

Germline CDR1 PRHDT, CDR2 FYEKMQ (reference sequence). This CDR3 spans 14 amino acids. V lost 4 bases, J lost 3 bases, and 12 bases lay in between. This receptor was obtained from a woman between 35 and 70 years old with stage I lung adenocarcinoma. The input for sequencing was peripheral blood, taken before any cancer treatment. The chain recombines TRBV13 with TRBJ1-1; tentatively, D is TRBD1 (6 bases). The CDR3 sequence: CASSYVGGDTEAFF. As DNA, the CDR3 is TGTGCCAGCAGCTACGTGGGGGGCGACACTGAAGCTTTCTTT.